There are a few counts of the clone carrying this T cell receptor (beta chain). After constant-region reverse-primer amplification, full-length variable regions underwent semi-nested PCR with Nested Universal Primer A. TCRdb reanalysed the 5' RACE reads using MiXCR and keeps one entry per CDR3 protein. In the table there are roughly 58,000 distinct CDR3 sequences, less than 25% of which are singletons. The germline CDR1 and CDR2 sequences are SGHVS and FQNEAQ. The CDR3 consists of 17 residues. V was clipped by 1 base and J by 2 bases, with 17 bases between them. Treg sorting used a CD4+CD25+CD127-/low gate.

Sequencing was carried out using tumor-infiltrating Tregs sorted from the breast tumor. The chain carries TRBV7-8 and TRBJ2-5, with D perhaps matching TRBD2 (6 bases). The receptor was derived from a female donor with breast cancer. The CDR3: CASSLVLAERKQETQYF. The CDR3 bases are TGTGCCAGCAGCTTAGTACTAGCCGAGAGAAAACAAGAGACCCAGTACTTC.